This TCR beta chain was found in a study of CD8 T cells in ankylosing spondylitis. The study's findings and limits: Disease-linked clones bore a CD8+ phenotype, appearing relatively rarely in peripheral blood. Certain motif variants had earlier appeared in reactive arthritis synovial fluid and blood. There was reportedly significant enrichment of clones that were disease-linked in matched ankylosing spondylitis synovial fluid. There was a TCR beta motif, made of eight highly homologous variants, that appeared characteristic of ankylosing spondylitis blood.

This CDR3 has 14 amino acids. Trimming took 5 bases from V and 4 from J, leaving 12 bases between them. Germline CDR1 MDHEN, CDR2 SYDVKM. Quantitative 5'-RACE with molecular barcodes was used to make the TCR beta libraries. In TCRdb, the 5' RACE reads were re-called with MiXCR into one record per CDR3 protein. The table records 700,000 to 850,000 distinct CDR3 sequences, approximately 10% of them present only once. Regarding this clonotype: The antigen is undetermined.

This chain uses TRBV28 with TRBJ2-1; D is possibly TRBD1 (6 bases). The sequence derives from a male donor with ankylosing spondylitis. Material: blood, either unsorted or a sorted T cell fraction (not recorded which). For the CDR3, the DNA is TGTGCCAGCAGTAGGGGGAATCGGTACAATGAGCAGTTCTTC. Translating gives CASSRGNRYNEQFF.